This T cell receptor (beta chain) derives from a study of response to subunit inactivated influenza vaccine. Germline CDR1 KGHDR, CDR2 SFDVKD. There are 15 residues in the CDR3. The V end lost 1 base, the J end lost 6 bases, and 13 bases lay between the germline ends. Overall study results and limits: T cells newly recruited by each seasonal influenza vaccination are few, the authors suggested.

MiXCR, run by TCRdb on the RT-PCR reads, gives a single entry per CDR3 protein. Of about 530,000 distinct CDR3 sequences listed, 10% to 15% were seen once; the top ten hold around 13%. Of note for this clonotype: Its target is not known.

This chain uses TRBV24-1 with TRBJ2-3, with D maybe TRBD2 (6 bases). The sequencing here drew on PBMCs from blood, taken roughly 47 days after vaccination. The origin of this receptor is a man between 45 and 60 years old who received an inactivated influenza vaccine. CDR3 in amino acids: CATSDFAGPGDTQYF. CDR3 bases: TGTGCCACCAGTGATTTCGCGGGGCCCGGGGATACGCAGTATTTT.